This T cell receptor beta chain was captured in a study of T cells in Graves' hyperthyroidism and ophthalmopathy. Study observations and caveats: Through a model of 13 V-J features, ophthalmopathy was separated from stable hyperthyroidism. Before onset, ophthalmopathy was predicted by the model a median approximately 6.6 months earlier.

Patients with uncontrolled infections, other autoimmune diseases, pregnancy or lactation were excluded. Clinical symptoms, serum thyroxine, TRAb, thyroid ultrasound and orbital computed tomography established diagnosis. Of note for this clonotype: Its antigen is as yet unknown.

This CDR3 spans 14 amino acids. V was pared by 5 bases and J by 7 bases, with 12 bases of the junction left unmatched. CDR1 and CDR2 from the germline V gene are SQVTM and ANQGSEA. There were TCR beta CDR3 regions amplified from RNA transcripts. HTBI primers were the set used in a first-round RT-PCR of the TCR CDR3. TCRdb called the multiplex PCR reads again in MiXCR, with one record for every CDR3 protein. The sample shows about 700,000 distinct CDR3 sequences, just under 45% of them seen only once. The sequenced material came from peripheral blood or thyroid tissue (not recorded which). The genes are TRBV29-1 and TRBJ2-7, with 9 bases fitting TRBD2. This sequence originates from an adult man with Graves' disease, either hyperthyroidism or ophthalmopathy (not recorded which). In nucleotides, the CDR3 is TGCAGCGTTCAAGCGGGAGGACTAGTCGGTGAGCAGTACTTC. It encodes CSVQAGGLVGEQYF.